Shown below are 8 T cell receptor beta chains from a single sample sequenced in a study of control samples from healthy donors and cancer patients. Repertoires were generated with immunoSEQ multiplex PCR, while TCRdb's copy carries only in-frame clones and drops some. The data contain tens of thousands of clones, 93% of them singletons. The sample consisted of PBMCs. These receptors were collected from a woman aged 40 to 50 with lung cancer.

Here the CDR3 reads CASSTYYGYTF. The CDR3 nucleotides read TGTGCCAGCAGCACGTACTATGGCTACACCTTC. The chain has TRBV12-3 or TRBV12-4 and TRBJ1-2; D gene uncertain. Trimming stripped 6 bases from V and 3 bases from J, with 5 bases between. CDR3 length: 11 amino acids.

This clone was observed once. The chain links TRBV27 to TRBJ2-3; TRBD2 matches at 11 bases. This CDR3 has 15 amino acids. The V gene's germline CDR1 is MNHEY and CDR2 SMNVEV (reference sequence). V shed 6 bases, J shed 5 bases, and the junction held 7 bases outside the gene matches. This chain's CDR3 is CASRIAGGLGDTQYF. The CDR3 DNA reads TGTGCCAGCAGGATAGCGGGGGGGCTTGGAGATACGCAGTATTTT.

The chain recombines TRBV7-3 with TRBJ1-2; 7 bases fit TRBD1. Per germline, CDR1 SGHTA and CDR2 FQGTGA. CDR3 length: 17 residues. V trimming: 3 bases; J trimming: 8 bases; junction bases outside the gene matches: 18. CDR3 bases: TGTGCCAGCAGCTTGAGCCAGGGTGGCAGGGGGACGGGCGGCTACACCTTC. This translates into CASSLSQGGRGTGGYTF.

The rearrangement joins TRBV2 to TRBJ2-7, with 13 nucleotides matching TRBD2. This CDR3 is built from 14 residues. After removal of 5 bases from V and 5 bases from J, the junction contained 3 bases not matched to a gene. Germline V gene sequence: CDR1 SNHLY, CDR2 FYNNEI. The CDR3 protein is CASSWTSGGNEQYF. CDR3 DNA: TGTGCCAGCAGTTGGACTAGCGGGGGTAACGAGCAGTACTTC.

This clone occurred once. V and J are TRBV5-1 and TRBJ2-5; TRBD2 matches at 8 bases. Germline V gene lookup returns CDR1 SGHRS and CDR2 YFSETQ. V trimming: 0 bases; J trimming: 0 bases; junction bases outside the gene matches: 4. The CDR3 loop spans 16 amino acids. In DNA form, the CDR3 reads TGCGCCAGCAGCTTGGGTCTACTAGCGGACCAAGAGACCCAGTACTTC. This translates into CASSLGLLADQETQYF.

J is TRBJ1-5 and V is TRBV20-1; D is possibly TRBD1 (5 bases). Germline V gene lookup returns CDR1 DFQATT and CDR2 SNEGSKA (reference sequence). CDR3 length equals 15 residues. The ends were cut back, 5 bases at V and 5 bases at J, with 19 bases in the middle. The CDR3 sequence is CSARGPRAPHQPQHF. In DNA form, the CDR3 reads TGCAGTGCTCGTGGGCCCAGGGCGCCTCATCAGCCCCAGCATTTT.

The chain recombines TRBV5-8 with TRBJ2-3; maybe TRBD2 (5 bases). V was clipped by 4 bases and J by 1 base, with 13 bases between them. This CDR3 has 15 amino acids. CDR1 is SGHTS, CDR2 YDEGEE, per germline. CDR3 sequence: CASSHSGTRTDTQYF. The CDR3 DNA reads as TGTGCCAGCAGCCACTCGGGAACCCGCACAGATACGCAGTATTTT.

The rearrangement joins TRBV3-1 (or the pseudogene TRBV3-2) to TRBJ1-4; 7 bases fit TRBD1. The CDR3 sequence is 15 residues long. Germline CDR1 reads LGHDT; CDR2 reads YNNKEL (reference sequence). V lost 5 bases, J lost 1 base, and 4 bases stayed unmatched. This CDR3 reads CASSFRQGTNEKLFF. Here the CDR3 DNA reads TGTGCCAGCAGCTTCCGACAGGGAACTAATGAAAAACTGTTTTTT.